This T cell receptor beta chain is drawn from a study of blood T cell repertoires in COVID-19. As for the study in general: T cells, B-cell-depleted T cells, or PBMCs supplied cDNA or gDNA.

The authors' processing: Estimates of nucleated cell counts were drawn from the amplification of reference gene primers. Produced via immunoSEQ multiplex PCR; TCRdb's table is partial and in-frame only. Clone size and the V and J calls come from that table; the DNA yielded D and trimming. The repertoire holds about 260,000 clones, with around 92% as singletons. Followed over time, Seattle patients had been enrolled while infection was active. Input material: peripheral blood. The TCR was taken from a person aged 18 to 35 with COVID-19, enrolled during active disease.

For the CDR3, the DNA is TGTGCCAGCAGCAAAAGCCCCGGGACAGTGACTGAAGCTTTCTTT. It yields the protein CASSKSPGTVTEAFF. V and J are TRBV7-8 and TRBJ1-1, with TRBD1 identical over 7 bases. With 5 bases clipped from V and 5 bases from J, the junction kept 11 bases outside the gene matches. This CDR3 spans 15 amino acids. Germline V lookup: CDR1 SGHVS, CDR2 FQNEAQ.